This T cell receptor (beta chain) comes out of a study of cytomegalovirus exposure and HLA in healthy donors. This CDR3 region has 15 residues. Trimming removed 0 bases from V and 10 bases from J; junction bases left unmatched: 9. The germline V gene encodes CDR1 LGHNA and CDR2 YSLEER. Researchers ran the PCR with 60 Vbeta and 13 Jbeta primers. Using immunoSEQ multiplex PCR, the repertoire was profiled, and TCRdb retains in-frame clones only, with some absent. The data show 100,000 to 120,000 clones, 60% to 85% seen once. General study points: When analyzed later, the rates of TCR association showed variation by HLA locus, with DRB1 the most and HLA-C the fewest.

A word on this clone: Its antigen is undetermined.

The V and J genes are TRBV4-3 and TRBJ2-1; 7 positions agree with TRBD2. The sequence derives from a woman aged 25 to 45 in good health and CMV-seronegative. The material sequenced was PBMCs. The CDR3 sequence: CASSQEAGVYREQFF. The CDR3 nucleotides are TGCGCCAGCAGCCAAGAGGCGGGAGTCTATCGGGAGCAGTTCTTC.